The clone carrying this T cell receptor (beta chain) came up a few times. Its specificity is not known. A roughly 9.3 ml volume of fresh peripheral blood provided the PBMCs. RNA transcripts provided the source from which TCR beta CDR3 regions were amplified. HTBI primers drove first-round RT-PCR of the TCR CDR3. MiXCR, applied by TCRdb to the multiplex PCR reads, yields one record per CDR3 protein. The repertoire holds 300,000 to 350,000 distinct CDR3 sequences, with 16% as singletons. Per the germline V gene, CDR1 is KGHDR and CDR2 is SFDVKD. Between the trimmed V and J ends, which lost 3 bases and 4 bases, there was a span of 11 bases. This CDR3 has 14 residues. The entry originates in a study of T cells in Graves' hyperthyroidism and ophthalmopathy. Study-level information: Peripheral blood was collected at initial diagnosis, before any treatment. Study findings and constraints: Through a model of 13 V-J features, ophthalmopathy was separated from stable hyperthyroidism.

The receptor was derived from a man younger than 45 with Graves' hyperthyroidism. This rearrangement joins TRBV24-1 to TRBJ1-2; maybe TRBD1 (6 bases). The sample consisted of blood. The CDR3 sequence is CATSDARGGYGYTF. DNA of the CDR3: TGTGCCACCAGTGATGCCAGGGGAGGCTATGGCTACACCTTC.